The 25 T cell receptor beta chains in this list originate from one sample, sequenced in a study of response to subunit inactivated influenza vaccine (dated 2018 in TCRdb). Libraries were built with RT-PCR. TCRdb records Illumina HiSeq 2500 as the sequencer. TCRdb reran the public reads through fastp at Q25 and MiXCR, keeping productive beta chains. Under each unique CDR3 protein, matching rows form one entry showing the most common genes and DNA. The sample table shows around 790,000 distinct CDR3 sequences, and about 20% are seen once. Clones ranked in the top ten supply roughly a tenth of the sample. This specimen was PBMCs from blood, taken 5 to 6 days after vaccination. The source is a man aged 45-65 years who received an inactivated influenza vaccine. Donor details come from another sample of the same person, matched by shared clones.

This clonotype was seen a few times. This chain uses TRBV7-2 with TRBJ1-3; D gene uncertain. The germline CDR1 and CDR2 sequences are SGHTA and FQGNSA. The CDR3 length is 11 residues. Trimming left V 5 bases short and J 14 bases short, with 13 bases between. The CDR3, as DNA: TGTGCCAGCAGCGTACGGGAAGGTCTATATTTT. Protein product: CASSVREGLYF.

The rearrangement links TRBV15 to TRBJ2-5; D possibly corresponds to TRBD2 (5 bases). V was pared by 7 bases and J by 14 bases, with 23 bases between. Germline CDR1 reads LNHNV; CDR2 reads YYDKDF (reference sequence). The CDR3 has 13 residues. CDR3 DNA: TGTGCCACCAACATACTGGTGGGAGCTACTCTATACTTC. It is translated as CATNILVGATLYF.

This clonotype was observed a few times. The J gene is TRBJ1-6, the V gene TRBV20-1; a weak D match, TRBD1 (6 bases). The ends were cut back, 2 bases at V and 9 bases at J, with 11 bases in the middle. Per germline, CDR1 DFQATT and CDR2 SNEGSKA (reference sequence). This CDR3 is 13 amino acids long. CDR3 residues: CSARLQGVSPLHF. CDR3 sequence (DNA): TGCAGTGCTAGACTACAGGGTGTTTCACCCCTCCACTTT.

This clonotype was seen many times. The chain couples TRBV12-3 or TRBV12-4 to TRBJ2-5; 9 bases map to TRBD2. CDR3 length equals 15 residues. Trimming took 5 bases from V and 1 from J; bases not matched to a gene: 5. CDR3 in amino acids: CASSRGSGSQETQYF. As DNA, the CDR3 is TGTGCCAGCAGTAGGGGTAGCGGGAGCCAAGAGACCCAGTACTTC.

CDR3 nucleotides: TGTGCCAGCAGTAACAGGGCGGTTGGAGCTTTCTTT. It codes for CASSNRAVGAFF. V usage is TRBV6-5 and J usage is TRBJ1-1; D possibly corresponds to TRBD1 (6 bases). V lost 5 bases and J lost 10, with 14 bases in between. CDR1 and CDR2 from the germline V gene are MNHEY and SVGAGI. The CDR3 consists of 12 residues.

This chain joins TRBV20-1 and TRBJ2-1, with TRBD1 matching 7 bases. The CDR3 is 15 residues long. Germline trimming cut 5 bases from V and 3 bases from J; bases unmatched to any gene: 10. The V gene's germline CDR1 is DFQATT and CDR2 SNEGSKA (reference sequence). The CDR3 sequence is CSAGPRDSFYNEQFF. The CDR3 DNA reads as TGCAGTGCTGGACCCCGGGACAGCTTCTACAATGAGCAGTTCTTC.

The rearrangement links TRBV5-5 to TRBJ2-7, with D uncertain. Germline V gene data show CDR1 as SGHKS and CDR2 as YYEKEE (reference sequence). Trimming took 0 bases from V and 6 from J, leaving 7 bases between them. The CDR3 extends over 12 amino acids. CDR3 sequence (DNA): TGTGCCAGCAGCTTGGGGGTGGCCGAGCAGTACTTC. This gives the protein CASSLGVAEQYF.

This clonotype has a handful of counts. The V call is TRBV6-2 or TRBV6-3, the J call TRBJ2-3; TRBD2 agrees at 11 bases. V trimming: 4 bases; J trimming: 6 bases; junction bases outside the gene matches: 3. The CDR3 totals 14 residues. Germline lookup yields CDR1 MNHEY and CDR2 SVGEGT. The CDR3 DNA sequence: TGTGCCAGCAGTTTACTAGCGGGGGTCGATACGCAGTATTTT. It is translated as CASSLLAGVDTQYF.

The chain joins TRBV5-6 to TRBJ2-5, with TRBD1 matching 7 bases. The junction had 8 bases not matched to a gene; V was cut back by 5 bases and J by 7 bases. Per the germline V gene, CDR1 is SGHDT and CDR2 is YYEEEE. There are 13 residues in the CDR3. This chain's CDR3 is CASSNRGRGTQYF. The CDR3 bases are TGTGCCAGCAGTAACAGGGGTAGAGGGACCCAGTACTTC.

The chain joins TRBV15 to TRBJ1-5, with D maybe TRBD1 (5 bases). Germline V gene lookup returns CDR1 LNHNV and CDR2 YYDKDF (reference sequence). Trimming removed 1 base at V and 3 bases at J, with 13 bases between. There are 16 residues in the CDR3. The CDR3 spells CATSRGGLPSNQPQHF. The CDR3 DNA is TGTGCCACCAGCAGAGGGGGACTTCCCTCCAATCAGCCCCAGCATTTT.

The chain employs TRBV5-1 and TRBJ2-7, with D possibly being TRBD1 (6 bases). CDR1 is SGHRS, CDR2 YFSETQ, per germline. Trimming pared 6 bases from V and 1 base from J, leaving 20 bases between. This CDR3 is built from 16 residues. The CDR3 sequence: CASTLTSRTASYEQYF. The CDR3 bases are TGCGCCAGCACCCTTACAAGCCGGACAGCATCCTACGAGCAGTACTTC.

The CDR3 loop is CASSRGPSSYNEQFF. In DNA form, the CDR3 reads TGTGCCAGCAGTCGCGGACCGAGCTCCTACAATGAGCAGTTCTTC. The gene calls are TRBV7-9 and TRBJ2-1, with D unclear. Germline CDR1 SEHNR, CDR2 FQNEAQ (reference sequence). The V and J ends lost 6 bases and 0 bases respectively, with 12 bases between them. CDR3 length: 15 amino acids.

V usage is TRBV12-3 or TRBV12-4 and J usage is TRBJ1-1; a weak D match, TRBD1 (6 bases). This CDR3 is 16 amino acids long. V lost 5 bases and J 1 base, leaving 17 bases between the germline ends. CDR3 in amino acids: CASSHQAGTRNTEAFF. CDR3 bases: TGTGCCAGCAGTCACCAGGCCGGGACAAGGAACACTGAAGCTTTCTTT.

This clonotype was detected only a few times. V usage is TRBV15 and J usage is TRBJ2-2; tentatively, D is TRBD2 (5 bases). V lost 0 bases to trimming and J lost 6 bases, with 8 bases between them. There are 14 residues in the CDR3. Looked up from germline, CDR1 is LNHNV and CDR2 is YYDKDF (reference sequence). This CDR3 reads CATSRDSSAGELFF. The CDR3 nucleotides read TGTGCCACCAGCAGAGATAGTAGCGCCGGGGAGCTGTTTTTT. Complete variable domain (other parts from reference TRBV15 and TRBJ2-2): DAMVIQNPRYQVTQFGKPVTLSCSQTLNHNVMYWYQQKSSQAPKLLFHYYDKDFNNEADTPDNFQSRRPNTSFCFLDIRSPGLGDTAMYLCATSRDSSAGELFFGEGSRLTVL.

V is TRBV4-3 and J is TRBJ2-7; D remains unclear. The CDR3 length is 15 residues. Germline lookup yields CDR1 LGHNA and CDR2 YSLEER. The germline V and J ends were trimmed by 1 base and 0 bases, with 10 bases remaining between them. Here the CDR3 reads CASSQVAASSYEQYF. The DNA for the CDR3 is TGCGCCAGCAGCCAAGTTGCGGCGAGCTCCTACGAGCAGTACTTC.

V usage is TRBV20-1 and J usage is TRBJ2-7; weak D call: TRBD2 (6 bases). V was cut by 2 bases and J by 1 base, with 15 bases left in between. The V gene's germline CDR1 is DFQATT and CDR2 SNEGSKA (reference sequence). CDR3 size: 15 residues. The CDR3 loop reads CSARTTSGSSYEQYF. The CDR3 DNA is TGCAGTGCTAGAACGACTAGTGGTTCATCCTACGAGCAGTACTTC.

This chain links TRBV27 with TRBJ2-3; possibly TRBD1 or TRBD2 for D (6 bases each). Trimming took 5 bases from V and 5 from J, leaving 17 bases between them. Germline CDR1 and CDR2: MNHEY and SMNVEV (reference sequence). CDR3 length equals 15 residues. CDR3 sequence reads: CASSGGQEPVDTQYF. In DNA, the CDR3 is TGTGCCAGCAGTGGGGGGCAGGAGCCGGTAGATACGCAGTATTTT.

This clonotype was seen only a few times. V is TRBV7-2 and J is TRBJ1-6; 7 bases agree with TRBD1. V lost 5 bases to trimming and J lost 8 bases; unmatched junction nucleotides: 3. CDR3 length: 13 amino acids. Germline V gives CDR1 SGHTA, CDR2 FQGNSA. CDR3 residues: CASSEDRDSPLHF. In nucleotides, the CDR3 is TGTGCCAGCAGCGAAGACAGGGATTCACCCCTCCACTTT.

This clonotype was counted a few times. J is TRBJ2-3 and V is TRBV11-1; 11 nucleotides agree with TRBD2. Looked up from germline, CDR1 is SGHAT and CDR2 is FQDESV (reference sequence). The V gene end was trimmed by 0 bases and the J gene end by 4 bases; junction bases not matched to a gene: 9. The length of the CDR3 is 18 residues. The CDR3 region is CASSLATLTSGKPDTQYF. CDR3 coding DNA: TGTGCCAGCAGCTTAGCAACCCTGACTAGCGGGAAACCAGATACGCAGTATTTT.

This chain joins TRBV20-1 and TRBJ2-7; 11 bases fit TRBD1. J gave up 0 bases and V 5 bases, and 3 bases lay outside the gene matches. Germline assignment: CDR1 DFQATT and CDR2 SNEGSKA (reference sequence). CDR3 length equals 14 residues. DNA for the CDR3: TGCAGTGCTTCAGGGACAGGGGGCTCCTACGAGCAGTACTTC. Translation: CSASGTGGSYEQYF.

This rearrangement joins TRBV6-1 to TRBJ2-5, with D tentatively TRBD1 (6 bases). V shed 6 bases and J shed 1 base, with 9 bases lying between them. CDR1 and CDR2 (germline): MNHNS, SASEGT. This CDR3 region has 13 residues. In DNA, the CDR3 is TGTGCCAGCAGGGGGACACCCCAAGAGACCCAGTACTTC. This codes for CASRGTPQETQYF.

This sequence joins TRBV6-2 or TRBV6-3 and TRBJ1-5; D possibly corresponds to TRBD1 (5 bases). Germline V CDR1 and CDR2: MNHEY, SVGEGT. V was trimmed by 8 bases and J by 6 bases, leaving 20 bases between them. The CDR3 extends over 15 amino acids. CDR3 in amino acids: CASAPSGRWGQPQHF. The DNA of the CDR3 is TGTGCCAGCGCCCCCTCGGGGCGCTGGGGTCAGCCCCAGCATTTT.

This clonotype was seen more than once but under ten times. V and J are TRBV7-2 and TRBJ2-1; D uncertain. The CDR3 runs 12 residues. Germline loops: CDR1 SGHTA, CDR2 FQGNSA. The V end lost 0 bases, the J end lost 10 bases, and 7 bases lay between the germline ends. CDR3 in amino acids: CASSLAGLEQFF. In DNA, the CDR3 is TGTGCCAGCAGCTTAGCCGGTTTGGAGCAGTTCTTC.

This rearrangement joins TRBV7-2 to TRBJ2-1; the match to TRBD2 covers 9 bases. Looked up from germline, CDR1 is SGHTA and CDR2 is FQGNSA. With 7 bases clipped from V and 3 bases from J, the junction kept 4 bases outside the gene matches. The CDR3 is 14 residues long. DNA for the CDR3: TGTGCCAGCACCAGGACTAGCGACTACAATGAGCAGTTCTTC. Protein product: CASTRTSDYNEQFF.

The chain couples TRBV11-2 to TRBJ2-1; D call uncertain. The CDR3 sequence is 18 residues long. V was clipped by 5 bases and J by 5 bases, with 25 bases between them. The V gene's germline CDR1 is SGHAT and CDR2 FQNNGV. CDR3 sequence reads: CASSLNPLGWQMNNEQFF. CDR3 coding DNA: TGTGCCAGCAGCCTAAATCCGCTCGGGTGGCAAATGAACAATGAGCAGTTCTTC.